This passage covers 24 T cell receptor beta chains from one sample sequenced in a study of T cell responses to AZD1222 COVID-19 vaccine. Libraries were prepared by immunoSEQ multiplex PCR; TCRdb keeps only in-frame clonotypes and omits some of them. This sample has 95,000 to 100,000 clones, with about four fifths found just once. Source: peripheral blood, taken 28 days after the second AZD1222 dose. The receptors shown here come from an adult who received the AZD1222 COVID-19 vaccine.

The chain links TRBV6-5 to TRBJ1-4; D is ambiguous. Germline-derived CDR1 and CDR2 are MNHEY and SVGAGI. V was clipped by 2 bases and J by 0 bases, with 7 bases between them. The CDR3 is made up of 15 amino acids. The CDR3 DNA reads TGTGCCAGCAGTTACGCATTCGCAACTAATGAAAAACTGTTTTTT. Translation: CASSYAFATNEKLFF.

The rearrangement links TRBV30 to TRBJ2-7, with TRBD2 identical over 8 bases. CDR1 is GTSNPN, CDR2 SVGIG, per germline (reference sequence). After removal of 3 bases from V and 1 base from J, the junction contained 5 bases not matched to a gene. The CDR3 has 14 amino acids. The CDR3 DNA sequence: TGTGCCTGGAGCCTCGGGGGGGGATCCTACGAGCAGTACTTC. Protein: CAWSLGGGSYEQYF. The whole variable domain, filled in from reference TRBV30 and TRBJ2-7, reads SQTIHQWPATLVQPVGSPLSLECTVEGTSNPNLYWYRQAAGRGLQLLFYSVGIGQISSEVPQNLSASRPQDRQFILSSKKLLLSDSGFYLCAWSLGGGSYEQYFGPGTRLTVT.

CDR3 coding DNA: TGCGCCAGCAGCCAAGGGGGTAATGAGCAGTTCTTC. It yields the protein CASSQGGNEQFF. The chain couples TRBV4-3 to TRBJ2-1; D is unclear. With 1 base removed from V and 7 bases from J, the gap between germline ends came to 5 bases. Germline V gene sequence: CDR1 LGHNA, CDR2 YSLEER. This CDR3 is 12 amino acids long.

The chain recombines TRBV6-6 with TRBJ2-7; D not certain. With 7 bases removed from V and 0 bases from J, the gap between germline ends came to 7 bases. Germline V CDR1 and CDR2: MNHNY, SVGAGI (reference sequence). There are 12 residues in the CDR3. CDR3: CASTHGSYEQYF. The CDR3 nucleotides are TGTGCCAGCACTCACGGCTCCTACGAGCAGTACTTC.

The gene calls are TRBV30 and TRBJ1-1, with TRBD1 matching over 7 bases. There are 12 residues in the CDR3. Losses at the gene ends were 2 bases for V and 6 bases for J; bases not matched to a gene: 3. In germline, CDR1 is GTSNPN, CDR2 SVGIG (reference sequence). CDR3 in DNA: TGTGCCTGGAGTCAAACAGGGGCTGAAGCTTTCTTT. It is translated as CAWSQTGAEAFF.

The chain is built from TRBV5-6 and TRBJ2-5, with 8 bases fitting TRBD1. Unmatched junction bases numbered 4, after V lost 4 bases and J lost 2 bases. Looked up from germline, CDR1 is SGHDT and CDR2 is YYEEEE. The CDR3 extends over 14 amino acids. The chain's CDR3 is CASSRTGTQETQYF. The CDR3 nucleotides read TGTGCCAGCAGCCGGACAGGGACACAAGAGACCCAGTACTTC.

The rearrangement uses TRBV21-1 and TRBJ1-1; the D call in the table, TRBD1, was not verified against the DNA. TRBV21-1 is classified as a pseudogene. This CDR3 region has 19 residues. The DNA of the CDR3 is TGTGCCAGCAGCCCCCACTCCGGGACAGGGAAAACGATGAACACTGAAGCTTTCTTT. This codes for CASSPHSGTGKTMNTEAFF.

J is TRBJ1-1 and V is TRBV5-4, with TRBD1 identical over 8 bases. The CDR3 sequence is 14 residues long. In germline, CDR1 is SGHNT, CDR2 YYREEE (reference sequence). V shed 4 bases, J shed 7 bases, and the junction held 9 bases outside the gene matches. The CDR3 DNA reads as TGTGCCAGCAGCGCCCGGGACAGGATAAGTGAAGCTTTCTTT. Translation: CASSARDRISEAFF.

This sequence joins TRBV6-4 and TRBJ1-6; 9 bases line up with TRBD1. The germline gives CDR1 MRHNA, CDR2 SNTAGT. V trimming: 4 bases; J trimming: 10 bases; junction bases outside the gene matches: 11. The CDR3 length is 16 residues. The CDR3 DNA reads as TGTGCCAGCAGTGTCGAGACAGGGGGACTTCAGTCACCCCTCCACTTT. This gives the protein CASSVETGGLQSPLHF.

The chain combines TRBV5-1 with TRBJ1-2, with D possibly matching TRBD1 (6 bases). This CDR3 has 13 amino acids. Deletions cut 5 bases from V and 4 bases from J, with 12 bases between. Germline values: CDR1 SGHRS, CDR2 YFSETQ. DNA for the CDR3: TGCGCCAGCAGAGACCCAGGGGTCTATGGCTACACCTTC. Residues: CASRDPGVYGYTF.

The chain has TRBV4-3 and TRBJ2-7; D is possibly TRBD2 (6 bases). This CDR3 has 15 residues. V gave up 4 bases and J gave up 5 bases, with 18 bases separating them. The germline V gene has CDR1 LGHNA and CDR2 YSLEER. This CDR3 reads CASSPRPGRLHEQYF. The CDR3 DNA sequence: TGCGCCAGCAGCCCCCGCCCGGGGAGGCTCCACGAGCAGTACTTC.

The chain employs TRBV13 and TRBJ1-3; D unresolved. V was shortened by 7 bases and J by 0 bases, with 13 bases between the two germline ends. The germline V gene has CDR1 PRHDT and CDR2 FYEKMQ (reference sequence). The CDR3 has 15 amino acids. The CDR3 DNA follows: TGTGCCAGCACCGAGACTCTCCACTCTGGAAACACCATATATTTT. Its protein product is CASTETLHSGNTIYF.

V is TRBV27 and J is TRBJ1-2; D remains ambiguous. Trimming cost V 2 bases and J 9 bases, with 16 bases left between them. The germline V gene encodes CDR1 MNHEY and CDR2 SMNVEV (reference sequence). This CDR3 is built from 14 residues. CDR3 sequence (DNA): TGTGCCAGCAGTTTACCGGGATATCTATCCAGCTACACCTTC. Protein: CASSLPGYLSSYTF.

CDR3 protein: CASSQDSQGQPQHF. Here the CDR3 DNA reads TGCGCCAGCAGCCAGGACAGTCAAGGTCAGCCCCAGCATTTT. The chain has TRBV5-1 and TRBJ1-5, with D possibly TRBD1 on 6 matching bases. Germline V gene sequence: CDR1 SGHRS, CDR2 YFSETQ. The CDR3 is 14 residues long. V shed 4 bases and J shed 6 bases, with 14 bases lying between them.

CDR3 coding DNA: TGTGCCAGCAGCTTGGTCGGAGGGGGTCAGCCCCAGCATTTT. It yields the protein CASSLVGGGQPQHF. The genes are TRBV5-5 and TRBJ1-5; maybe TRBD1 (6 bases). Per germline, CDR1 SGHKS and CDR2 YYEKEE (reference sequence). The CDR3 covers 14 residues. Trimming removed 0 bases at V and 6 bases at J, with 10 bases between.

CDR3 amino acids: CASSLQGQNTGELFF. The CDR3 nucleotides read TGCGCCAGCAGCTTGCAGGGACAGAACACCGGGGAGCTGTTTTTT. The V and J genes are TRBV5-1 and TRBJ2-2; tentative D call: TRBD1 (6 bases). Looked up from germline, CDR1 is SGHRS and CDR2 is YFSETQ. V lost 1 base and J lost 1, with 8 bases in between. The CDR3 has 15 residues. The full variable domain, its missing parts supplied by reference TRBV5-1 and TRBJ2-2, is KAGVTQTPRYLIKTRGQQVTLSCSPISGHRSVSWYQQTPGQGLQFLFEYFSETQRNKGNFPGRFSGRQFSNSRSEMNVSTLELGDSALYLCASSLQGQNTGELFFGEGSRLTVL.

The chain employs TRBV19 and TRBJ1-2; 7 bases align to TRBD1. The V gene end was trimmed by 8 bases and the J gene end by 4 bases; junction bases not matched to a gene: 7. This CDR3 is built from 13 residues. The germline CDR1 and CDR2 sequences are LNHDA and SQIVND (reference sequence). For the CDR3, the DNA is TGTGCCAGTGGGCAGGGGGAGAGCTATGGCTACACCTTC. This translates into CASGQGESYGYTF.

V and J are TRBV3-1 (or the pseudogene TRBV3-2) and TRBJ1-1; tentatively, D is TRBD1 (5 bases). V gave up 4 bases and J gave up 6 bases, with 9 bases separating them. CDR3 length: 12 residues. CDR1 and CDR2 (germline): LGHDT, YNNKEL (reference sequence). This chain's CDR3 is CASSPGTAEAFF. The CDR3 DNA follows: TGTGCCAGCAGCCCGGGGACGGCTGAAGCTTTCTTT.

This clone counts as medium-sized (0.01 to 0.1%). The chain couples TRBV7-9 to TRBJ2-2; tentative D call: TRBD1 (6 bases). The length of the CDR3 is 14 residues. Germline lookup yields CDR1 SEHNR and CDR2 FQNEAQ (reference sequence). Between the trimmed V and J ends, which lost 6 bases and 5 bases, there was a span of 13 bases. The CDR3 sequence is CASRFAGETGELFF. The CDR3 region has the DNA TGTGCCAGCAGGTTTGCAGGGGAGACCGGGGAGCTGTTTTTT.

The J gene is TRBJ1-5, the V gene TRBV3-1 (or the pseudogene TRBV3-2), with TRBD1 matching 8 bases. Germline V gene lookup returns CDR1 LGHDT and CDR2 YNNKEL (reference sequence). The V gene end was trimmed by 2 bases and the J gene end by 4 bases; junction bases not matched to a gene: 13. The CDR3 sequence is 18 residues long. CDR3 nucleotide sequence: TGTGCCAGCAGCCAAACAGGGGGGCGGGGATCTGTGAATCAGCCCCAGCATTTT. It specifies CASSQTGGRGSVNQPQHF.

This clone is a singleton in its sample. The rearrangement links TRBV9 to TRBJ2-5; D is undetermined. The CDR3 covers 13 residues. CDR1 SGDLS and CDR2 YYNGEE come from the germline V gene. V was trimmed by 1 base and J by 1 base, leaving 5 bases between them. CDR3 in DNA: TGTGCCAGCAGCGTAAGGCCCCAAGAGACCCAGTACTTC. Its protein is CASSVRPQETQYF.

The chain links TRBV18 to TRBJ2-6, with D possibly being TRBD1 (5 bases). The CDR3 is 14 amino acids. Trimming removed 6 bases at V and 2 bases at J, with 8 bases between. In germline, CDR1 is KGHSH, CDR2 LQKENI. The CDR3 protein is CASSVGAGANVLTF. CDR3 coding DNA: TGTGCCAGCTCCGTAGGGGCTGGGGCCAACGTCCTGACTTTC.

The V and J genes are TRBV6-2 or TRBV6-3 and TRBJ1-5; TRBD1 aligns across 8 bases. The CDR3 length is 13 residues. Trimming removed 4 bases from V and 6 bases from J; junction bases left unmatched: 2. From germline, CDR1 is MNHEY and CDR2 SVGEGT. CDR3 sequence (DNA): TGTGCCAGCAGTTTCAGGGGGCGTCAGCCCCAGCATTTT. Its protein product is CASSFRGRQPQHF.

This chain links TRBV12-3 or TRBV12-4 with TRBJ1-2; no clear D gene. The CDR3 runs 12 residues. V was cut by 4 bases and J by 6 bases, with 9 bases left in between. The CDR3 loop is CASSSHTHGYTF. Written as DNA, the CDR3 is TGTGCCAGCAGTTCTCATACTCATGGCTACACCTTC.